A single sample gave rise to the 4 T cell receptor beta chains below, sequenced in a study of radiotherapy plus CTLA-4 blockade in lung cancer. The assay was immunoSEQ multiplex PCR, and TCRdb's table has in-frame clones only and misses some. The sample carries 50,000 or so clones, 70% to 85% recorded once. Sequenced here: peripheral blood, sampled from a patient treated with radiotherapy plus ipilimumab. The receptors here all came from a human donor with non-small cell lung cancer who had a partial response to radiotherapy plus ipilimumab.

The chain couples TRBV7-2 to TRBJ1-3, with a weak D call TRBD1 (5 bases). This CDR3 spans 13 amino acids. V shed 5 bases and J shed 4 bases, with 9 bases lying between them. CDR1 is SGHTA, CDR2 FQGNSA, per germline. CDR3 loop: CASSPGLGNTIYF. CDR3 DNA sequence: TGTGCCAGCAGCCCAGGGCTAGGAAACACCATATATTTT.

This chain uses TRBV6-6 with TRBJ2-1; 9 positions match TRBD2. The CDR3 extends over 15 amino acids. Trimming took 6 bases from V and 6 from J; bases not matched to a gene: 9. CDR1 and CDR2 (germline): MNHNY, SVGAGI (reference sequence). The CDR3 spells CASSPTAGGPNEQFF. The CDR3 DNA sequence: TGTGCCAGCAGCCCAACTGCGGGGGGGCCCAATGAGCAGTTCTTC.

This clone was counted only a few times. The gene calls are TRBV7-6 and TRBJ2-5, with a weak D call TRBD1 (6 bases). The germline V and J ends were trimmed by 5 bases and 2 bases, with 15 bases remaining between them. This CDR3 has 15 amino acids. Germline V gene data show CDR1 as SGHVS and CDR2 as FNYEAQ. CDR3 bases: TGTGCCAGCAGCACCCCCGCAGGGGAACAAGAGACCCAGTACTTC. Translation gives CASSTPAGEQETQYF.

This chain connects TRBV23-1 to TRBJ2-2; TRBD1 matches 9 bases. TRBV23-1 belongs to the ORF category, with a function that is uncertain. The CDR3 contains 16 residues. The trim removed 3 bases at V and 3 bases at J, leaving 5 bases unmatched. CDR3 loop: CASSHPGQGHTGELFF. The CDR3 bases are TGCGCCAGCAGTCACCCGGGACAGGGACACACCGGGGAGCTGTTTTTT.